The clone carrying this T cell receptor beta chain was counted a few times. This table comes from immunoSEQ multiplex PCR, and its TCRdb copy is limited to in-frame clones, with some not included. Of about 150,000 clones listed, around 90% were seen once; the top ten hold around 5%. Germline CDR1 and CDR2: MDHEN and SYDVKM. This CDR3 has 8 amino acids. This specimen belongs to a study of blood T cell repertoires in COVID-19. Turning to the study itself: The study drew acute and convalescent COVID-19 samples from the United States, Italy and Spain. From T cells, B-cell-depleted T cells, or PBMCs came the material, which was cDNA or gDNA.

The TCR originated in a young man with COVID-19, enrolled during active disease. The rearrangement joins TRBV28 to TRBJ2-1; no definite D call. The sequenced material came from peripheral blood. The CDR3 sequence is CAAGGGFF. In nucleotides, the CDR3 is TGTGCGGCCGGCGGTGGGTTCTTC.